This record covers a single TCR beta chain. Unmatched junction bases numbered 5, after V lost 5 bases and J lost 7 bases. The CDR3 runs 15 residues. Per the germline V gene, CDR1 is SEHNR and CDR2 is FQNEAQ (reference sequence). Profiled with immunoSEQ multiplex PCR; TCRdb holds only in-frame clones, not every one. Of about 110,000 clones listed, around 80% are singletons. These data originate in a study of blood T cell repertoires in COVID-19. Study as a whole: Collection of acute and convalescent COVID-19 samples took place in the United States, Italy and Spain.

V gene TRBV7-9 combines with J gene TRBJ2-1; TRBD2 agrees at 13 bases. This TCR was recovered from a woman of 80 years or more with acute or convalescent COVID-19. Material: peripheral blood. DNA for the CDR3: TGTGCCAGCAGCCTACTAGCGGGAGGGCCAAATGAGCAGTTCTTC. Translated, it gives CASSLLAGGPNEQFF.